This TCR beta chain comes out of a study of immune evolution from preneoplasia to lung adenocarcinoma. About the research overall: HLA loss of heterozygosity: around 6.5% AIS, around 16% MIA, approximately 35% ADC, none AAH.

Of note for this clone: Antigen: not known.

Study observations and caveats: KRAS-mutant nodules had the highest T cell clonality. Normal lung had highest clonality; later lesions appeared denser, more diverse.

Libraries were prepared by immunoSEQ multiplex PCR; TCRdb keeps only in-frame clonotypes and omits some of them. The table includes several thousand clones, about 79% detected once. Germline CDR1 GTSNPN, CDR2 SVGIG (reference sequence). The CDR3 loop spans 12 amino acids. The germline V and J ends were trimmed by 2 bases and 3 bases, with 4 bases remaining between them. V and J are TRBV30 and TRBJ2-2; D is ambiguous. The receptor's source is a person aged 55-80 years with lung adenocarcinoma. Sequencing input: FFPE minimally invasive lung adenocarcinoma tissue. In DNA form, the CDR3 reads TGTGCCTGGAGTAAGGACACCGGGGAGCTGTTTTTT. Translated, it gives CAWSKDTGELFF.